The 21 T cell receptor beta chains below were found in one sample sequenced in a study of T cells in Graves' hyperthyroidism and ophthalmopathy. The investigators amplified TCR beta CDR3 regions from RNA transcripts. First-round RT-PCR with HTBI primers amplified the TCR CDR3 region. TCRdb re-called the multiplex PCR reads through MiXCR, storing one row per CDR3 protein. The sample has around 620,000 distinct CDR3 sequences, approximately 44% seen once. The material sequenced was peripheral blood or thyroid tissue (not recorded which). These receptors all come from an adult woman with Graves' disease, either hyperthyroidism or ophthalmopathy (not recorded which).

This clonotype appeared many times. The chain has TRBV12-3 or TRBV12-4 and TRBJ2-6, with unresolved D. V gave up 7 bases and J gave up 0 bases, with 7 bases separating them. There are 14 residues in the CDR3. This CDR3 reads CASKGHSGANVLTF. CDR3 sequence (DNA): TGTGCCAGCAAGGGTCACTCTGGGGCCAACGTCCTGACTTTC.

The V call is TRBV29-1, the J call TRBJ1-2; no clear D gene. The CDR3 runs 12 residues. Looked up from germline, CDR1 is SQVTM and CDR2 is ANQGSEA. V lost 6 bases and J 6 bases, leaving 14 bases between the germline ends. CDR3 DNA: TGCAGCGTCGTAAAGGCAGACCATGGCTACACCTTC. Its translation: CSVVKADHGYTF.

V usage is TRBV29-1 and J usage is TRBJ2-5; possibly TRBD1 or TRBD2 for D (5 bases each). Germline V gives CDR1 SQVTM, CDR2 ANQGSEA. V lost 2 bases, J lost 2 bases, and 15 bases lay in between. The CDR3 runs 15 residues. The CDR3 coding sequence is TGCAGCGTTGAATGGGACGCCATCCCACAAGAGACCCAGTACTTC. Its translation is CSVEWDAIPQETQYF.

A word on this clonotype: No conserved phenylalanine or tryptophan is present at the end of the CDR3, so a read error is the likely explanation. The limits of the CDR3 on the DNA are not certain, so only TCRdb's listed CDR3 is given. The chain has TRBV20-1 and TRBJ2-2; TRBD1 was called by the table and not checked on the DNA. The CDR3 comprises 9 residues, both ends counted. The germline CDR1 and CDR2 sequences are DFQATT and SNEGSKA (reference sequence). The CDR3 sequence is CSAREVGQG.

The chain combines TRBV7-9 with TRBJ2-2; D is perhaps TRBD1 (6 bases). The CDR3 totals 18 residues. V was clipped by 5 bases and J by 2 bases, with 21 bases between them. CDR1 is SEHNR, CDR2 FQNEAQ, per germline (reference sequence). In DNA form, the CDR3 reads TGTGCCAGCAGCCCGAGGAATCCGGACAGACTAAACACCGGGGAGCTGTTTTTT. Its protein product is CASSPRNPDRLNTGELFF.

This clonotype occurred many times. This chain joins TRBV6-5 and TRBJ2-7; D call uncertain. V lost 4 bases and J lost 5, with 18 bases in between. The CDR3 consists of 15 residues. Germline CDR1 is MNHEY and CDR2 is SVGAGI. CDR3 sequence reads: CASSFRLSGFNEQYF. The CDR3 region has the DNA TGTGCCAGCAGTTTTCGCCTCTCAGGCTTCAACGAGCAGTACTTC.

Only a few counts were recorded for this clonotype. The rearrangement links TRBV4-1 to TRBJ1-1; D remains unclear. The length of the CDR3 is 11 residues. CDR1 is MGHRA and CDR2 is YSYEKL in the germline V gene. V lost 4 bases and J 7 bases, leaving 7 bases between the germline ends. CDR3 sequence: CASSLGREAFF. The CDR3 DNA reads as TGCGCCAGCAGCCTCGGACGTGAAGCTTTCTTT.

The chain combines TRBV5-5 with TRBJ1-2, with 10 bases lining up with TRBD1. This CDR3 has 14 residues. V lost 5 bases to trimming and J lost 4 bases; unmatched junction nucleotides: 5. CDR1 and CDR2 (germline): SGHKS, YYEKEE (reference sequence). CDR3 in DNA: TGTGCCAGCAGAATTCGACAGGGGGCCTATGGCTACACCTTC. Amino acid sequence: CASRIRQGAYGYTF.

This sequence joins TRBV7-8 and TRBJ2-7; 10 bases agree with TRBD2. V shed 1 base and J 6 bases; nucleotides not matched to a gene: 12. Looked up from germline, CDR1 is SGHVS and CDR2 is FQNEAQ. The CDR3 contains 17 residues. CDR3 region: CASSLVWPLAGVGEQYF. The CDR3, as DNA: TGTGCCAGCAGCTTAGTGTGGCCCCTAGCGGGAGTAGGCGAGCAGTACTTC.

The chain has TRBV20-1 and TRBJ1-6; no clear D gene. Germline V lookup: CDR1 DFQATT, CDR2 SNEGSKA (reference sequence). V lost 4 bases and J lost 0, with 10 bases in between. The CDR3 totals 15 residues. The CDR3 DNA sequence: TGCAGTGCTAAGGCGGGAGGCTCCTATAATTCACCCCTCCACTTT. Its protein product is CSAKAGGSYNSPLHF.

This clonotype has ten or more counts. This sequence joins TRBV20-1 and TRBJ1-2; D gene uncertain. Germline V gene lookup returns CDR1 DFQATT and CDR2 SNEGSKA (reference sequence). This CDR3 contains 14 residues. V gave up 1 base and J gave up 3 bases, with 12 bases separating them. The CDR3 here is CSARGPQRDYGYTF. The CDR3, as DNA: TGCAGTGCTAGAGGACCTCAGAGGGACTATGGCTACACCTTC.

As to this clonotype: Since the CDR3 does not end with the conserved phenylalanine or tryptophan, this likely comes from a read error. The gene calls are TRBV5-1 and TRBJ2-7; D may be TRBD1 or TRBD2 (5 bases each). This CDR3 spans 17 amino acids. The germline V gene has CDR1 SGHRS and CDR2 YFSETQ. V lost 4 bases to trimming and J lost 6 bases, with 26 bases between them. Here the CDR3 reads CASSSPWGQRNGGEQYS. CDR3 in DNA: TGCGCCAGCAGCAGCCCGTGGGGCCAGCGGAACGGAGGCGAGCAGTACTCC.

This clonotype was seen repeatedly, ten times or more. The chain employs TRBV7-2 and TRBJ1-4; 7 bases are shared with TRBD1. This CDR3 contains 14 residues. Germline trimming cut 1 base from V and 7 bases from J; bases unmatched to any gene: 3. CDR1 and CDR2 (germline): SGHTA, FQGNSA. Here the CDR3 reads CASSLDRGFEKLFF. DNA of the CDR3: TGTGCCAGCAGCTTAGACAGGGGATTTGAAAAACTGTTTTTT.

This clonotype showed up many times. The chain joins TRBV19 to TRBJ1-5, with 7 bases that match TRBD1. V shed 6 bases and J 2 bases; nucleotides not matched to a gene: 7. The CDR3 runs 15 residues. Germline-derived CDR1 and CDR2 are LNHDA and SQIVND (reference sequence). As DNA, the CDR3 is TGTGCCAGTAGGGGCCTTACAGGGGGCAATCAGCCCCAGCATTTT. It is translated as CASRGLTGGNQPQHF.

This clonotype was recorded a few times. The junction shows a germline mismatch at one end, possibly a read error. Here the CDR3 DNA reads TGCGCCAGCAGTGCCGAGGGGGTCTTCACTGAAGCTTTCTTT. This sequence encodes CASSAEGVFTEAFF. V usage is TRBV6-5 and J usage is TRBJ1-1, with D possibly TRBD1 on 6 matching bases. Germline V gives CDR1 MNHEY, CDR2 SVGAGI. The CDR3 is 14 amino acids.

This clonotype came up many times. The rearrangement links TRBV18 to TRBJ2-7; D remains ambiguous. Looked up from germline, CDR1 is KGHSH and CDR2 is LQKENI. The CDR3 consists of 13 residues. The ends were cut back, 3 bases at V and 5 bases at J, with 11 bases in the middle. The CDR3 coding sequence is TGTGCCAGCTCACCCCGGGTGCAAAACGAGCAGTACTTC. It is translated as CASSPRVQNEQYF.

This clonotype was counted ten times or more. The chain links TRBV4-1 to TRBJ1-4; 8 bases align to TRBD1. The CDR3 contains 16 residues. Germline values: CDR1 MGHRA, CDR2 YSYEKL. V was pared by 0 bases and J by 4 bases, with 4 bases of the junction left unmatched. The DNA of the CDR3 is TGCGCCAGCAGCCAAGATAGGACAGGGATTAATGAAAAACTGTTTTTT. Translation gives CASSQDRTGINEKLFF.

This clonotype was seen repeatedly, ten times or more. The rearrangement uses TRBV7-9 and TRBJ2-5; D is undetermined. The CDR3 is 14 residues long. Germline V gives CDR1 SEHNR, CDR2 FQNEAQ (reference sequence). The V and J ends lost 6 bases and 0 bases respectively, with 11 bases between them. This chain's CDR3 is CASSLIPYQETQYF. The CDR3 DNA reads TGTGCCAGCAGTCTCATACCGTACCAAGAGACCCAGTACTTC.

This clonotype was seen more than once but under ten times. The chain is built from TRBV5-1 and TRBJ1-6; perhaps TRBD1 as D (6 bases). Trimming pared 2 bases from V and 8 bases from J, leaving 11 bases between. Germline lookup yields CDR1 SGHRS and CDR2 YFSETQ. The CDR3 has 14 residues. The CDR3 loop is CASSLQGADSPLHF. The CDR3 nucleotides are TGCGCCAGCAGCTTACAGGGCGCGGATTCACCCCTCCACTTT. Using reference TRBV5-1 and TRBJ1-6 for the parts outside the CDR3, the full variable domain is KAGVTQTPRYLIKTRGQQVTLSCSPISGHRSVSWYQQTPGQGLQFLFEYFSETQRNKGNFPGRFSGRQFSNSRSEMNVSTLELGDSALYLCASSLQGADSPLHFGNGTRLTVT.

This clonotype came up many times. The genes are TRBV10-3 and TRBJ2-7; unclear D gene. Trimming stripped 6 bases from V and 4 bases from J, with 10 bases between. From germline, CDR1 is ENHRY and CDR2 SYGVKD. The CDR3 sequence is 12 residues long. CDR3: CAIRDGEYEQYF. The CDR3 DNA follows: TGTGCCATCAGAGATGGGGAATACGAGCAGTACTTC.

Ten or more counts support this clonotype. The rearrangement uses TRBV7-9 and TRBJ1-5; D is unclear. The V gene lost 5 bases and the J gene lost 3 bases, with 8 bases spanning the gap. The CDR3 is 13 amino acids. The germline V gene has CDR1 SEHNR and CDR2 FQNEAQ (reference sequence). CDR3 coding DNA: TGTGCCAGCAGCCCCTCCGACAATCAGCCCCAGCATTTT. It is translated as CASSPSDNQPQHF.